The 14 T cell receptor beta chains below come from one sample, sequenced in a study of neoadjuvant nivolumab and ipilimumab in lung cancer. Only in-frame clones appear in the TCRdb table, and some are missing; sequencing was by immunoSEQ multiplex PCR. The sample contains about 18,000 clones, 75% to 90% of which appear only once. Sequencing was performed on peripheral blood, taken before neoadjuvant nivolumab, alone or with ipilimumab. Every receptor here comes from an adult with non-small cell lung cancer.

The chain combines TRBV5-1 with TRBJ2-2; no reliable D call. The germline V gene has CDR1 SGHRS and CDR2 YFSETQ. This CDR3 has 14 residues. V was shortened by 4 bases and J by 3 bases, with 10 bases between the two germline ends. In DNA form, the CDR3 reads TGCGCCAGCAGCCCTTTCACAGACACCGGGGAGCTGTTTTTT. Its translation: CASSPFTDTGELFF.

V gene TRBV6-5 combines with J gene TRBJ1-2; D is uncertain. V lost 5 bases, J lost 7 bases, and 14 bases lay in between. Germline CDR1 is MNHEY and CDR2 is SVGAGI. The CDR3 sequence is 13 residues long. Written as DNA, the CDR3 is TGTGCCAGCAGTACGCCCTACACCGGTGGCTACACCTTC. It specifies CASSTPYTGGYTF.

This chain joins TRBV9 and TRBJ1-2, with 8 bases fitting TRBD1. The ends lost 4 bases at V and 8 bases at J; junction bases unmatched: 13. Germline CDR1 reads SGDLS; CDR2 reads YYNGEE. CDR3 length equals 15 residues. CDR3 protein: CASSLQDRAPVGYTF. As DNA, the CDR3 is TGTGCCAGCAGCCTCCAGGACAGGGCTCCCGTCGGCTACACCTTC.

The genes are TRBV11-2 and TRBJ2-7, with D hard to call. This CDR3 comprises 15 residues. Germline V gives CDR1 SGHAT, CDR2 FQNNGV. Trimming removed 5 bases at V and 2 bases at J, with 16 bases between. CDR3 sequence: CASSRERSSPYEQYF. The CDR3 DNA is TGTGCCAGCAGCCGAGAAAGGAGCAGTCCCTACGAGCAGTACTTC.

The chain is built from TRBV28 and TRBJ1-2, with 10 bases matching TRBD1. The junction had 7 bases not matched to a gene; V was cut back by 4 bases and J by 8 bases. This CDR3 comprises 14 residues. Germline CDR1 MDHEN, CDR2 SYDVKM. The CDR3 region is CASSSLGTGVGYTF. DNA for the CDR3: TGTGCCAGCAGTTCATTGGGGACAGGGGTCGGCTACACCTTC.

This clone was observed a few times. The chain is built from TRBV10-3 and TRBJ2-2; weak D call: TRBD2 (6 bases). Germline CDR1 and CDR2: ENHRY and SYGVKD. This CDR3 is built from 16 residues. V lost 7 bases to trimming and J lost 0 bases, with 15 bases between them. CDR3 nucleotide sequence: TGTGCCATCAAGGCAGTTGGCGGGACGAACACCGGGGAGCTGTTTTTT. Translated, it gives CAIKAVGGTNTGELFF.

The chain recombines TRBV6-5 with TRBJ1-2; maybe TRBD1 (6 bases). The CDR3 runs 13 residues. CDR1 MNHEY and CDR2 SVGAGI come from the germline V gene. The V end was cut by 2 bases, the J end by 4 bases, with 8 bases between. In DNA, the CDR3 is TGTGCCAGCAGTTACCCAGGGGCCTATGGCTACACCTTC. Translated: CASSYPGAYGYTF.

This chain links TRBV7-6 with TRBJ2-1; D unclear. This CDR3 region has 15 residues. V lost 2 bases and J lost 10, with 18 bases in between. Germline V gene sequence: CDR1 SGHVS, CDR2 FNYEAQ. The CDR3 spells CASSLSGPLTSEQFF. In nucleotides, the CDR3 is TGTGCCAGCAGCTTATCCGGACCGCTCACCAGCGAGCAGTTCTTC.

This clone was counted a single time. The CDR3 spells CASTRGVQGYTF. In nucleotides, the CDR3 is TGTGCCTCTACACGGGGGGTGCAAGGCTACACCTTC. The gene calls are TRBV30 and TRBJ1-2; perhaps TRBD1 as D (5 bases). Looked up from germline, CDR1 is GTSNPN and CDR2 is SVGIG (reference sequence). CDR3 length equals 12 residues. Deletions cut 7 bases from V and 8 bases from J, with 17 bases between.

This clone has a single count. This rearrangement joins TRBV11-1 to TRBJ1-1; no clear D gene. Germline CDR1 SGHAT, CDR2 FQDESV (reference sequence). The V gene lost 5 bases and the J gene lost 1 base, with 8 bases spanning the gap. The CDR3 runs to 13 residues. Here the CDR3 DNA reads TGTGCCAGCAGCCTTGACTGGAACACTGAAGCTTTCTTT. This gives the protein CASSLDWNTEAFF.

The chain carries TRBV7-3 and TRBJ2-1; 9 bases align to TRBD1. Germline CDR1 and CDR2: SGHTA and FQGTGA. The CDR3 extends over 13 amino acids. Germline trimming cut 6 bases from V and 7 bases from J; bases unmatched to any gene: 4. The CDR3 DNA is TGTGCCAGCAGTGGGACAGGGTCGAATGAGCAGTTCTTC. It is translated as CASSGTGSNEQFF.

The chain has TRBV5-6 and TRBJ2-1; perhaps TRBD1 as D (5 bases). This CDR3 has 12 amino acids. V lost 0 bases and J lost 10, with 8 bases in between. Germline V gives CDR1 SGHDT, CDR2 YYEEEE. In DNA form, the CDR3 reads TGTGCCAGCAGCTTGGTCGCAGGGGAGCAGTTCTTC. This encodes CASSLVAGEQFF.

CDR3 coding DNA: TGTGCCAGCAGTTTATCCGCCCCGGGCGCCTACGAGCAGTACTTC. Translated: CASSLSAPGAYEQYF. This chain links TRBV27 with TRBJ2-7; no clear D. Germline CDR1 MNHEY, CDR2 SMNVEV (reference sequence). This CDR3 comprises 15 residues. V was pared by 0 bases and J by 2 bases, with 11 bases between.

The chain couples TRBV7-2 to TRBJ2-7, with TRBD2 matching 9 bases. CDR1 is SGHTA and CDR2 is FQGNSA in the germline V gene. Trimming took 2 bases from V and 6 from J; bases not matched to a gene: 5. The CDR3 is 14 residues long. The CDR3 bases are TGTGCCAGCAGCTTATTAGCGGGAGTTGGCGAGCAGTACTTC. Its translation: CASSLLAGVGEQYF. Using reference TRBV7-2 and TRBJ2-7 for the parts outside the CDR3, the full variable domain is GAGVSQSPSNKVTEKGKDVELRCDPISGHTALYWYRQSLGQGLEFLIYFQGNSAPDKSGLPSDRFSAERTGGSVSTLTIQRTQQEDSAVYLCASSLLAGVGEQYFGPGTRLTVT.